The present T cell receptor (beta chain) was sequenced within a study of OX40 agonist ivuxolimab in advanced cancers. This table comes from immunoSEQ multiplex PCR, and its TCRdb copy is limited to in-frame clones, with some not included. Of 85,000 to 100,000 clones listed, 90% to 95% were seen once; the top ten hold less than 0.4%. The CDR3 length is 17 residues. Germline assignment: CDR1 LGHNA and CDR2 YSLEER. The V end was cut by 0 bases, the J end by 1 base, with 13 bases between. This specimen consisted of CD4+ or CD8+ T cells sorted from blood, obtained in a trial of the OX40 agonist ivuxolimab. The chain carries TRBV4-3 and TRBJ2-1; D gene ambiguous. This clonotype was obtained from an adult with an advanced solid tumor such as melanoma, head and neck, liver or kidney cancer. The CDR3 DNA reads TGCGCCAGCAGCCAAGATGACGCCCAGGCTTCCTACAATGAGCAGTTCTTC. Its protein product is CASSQDDAQASYNEQFF.